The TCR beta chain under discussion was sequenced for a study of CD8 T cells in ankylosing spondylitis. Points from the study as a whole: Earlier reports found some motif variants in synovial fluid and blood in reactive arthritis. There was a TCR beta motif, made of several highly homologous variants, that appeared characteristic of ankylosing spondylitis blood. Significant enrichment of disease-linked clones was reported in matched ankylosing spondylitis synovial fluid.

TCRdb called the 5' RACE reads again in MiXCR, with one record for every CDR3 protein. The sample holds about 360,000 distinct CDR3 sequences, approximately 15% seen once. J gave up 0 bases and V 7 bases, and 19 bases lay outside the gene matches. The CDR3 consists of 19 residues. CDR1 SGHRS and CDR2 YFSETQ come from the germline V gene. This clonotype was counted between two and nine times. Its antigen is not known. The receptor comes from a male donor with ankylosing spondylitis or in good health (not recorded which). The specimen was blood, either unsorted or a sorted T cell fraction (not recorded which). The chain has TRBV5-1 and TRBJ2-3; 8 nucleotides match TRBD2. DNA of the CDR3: TGCGCCAGCTCTAACTCCCTAGGATTCCCTAGCGGGAGCACAGATACGCAGTATTTT. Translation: CASSNSLGFPSGSTDTQYF. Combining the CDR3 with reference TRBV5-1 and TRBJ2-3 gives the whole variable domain KAGVTQTPRYLIKTRGQQVTLSCSPISGHRSVSWYQQTPGQGLQFLFEYFSETQRNKGNFPGRFSGRQFSNSRSEMNVSTLELGDSALYLCASSNSLGFPSGSTDTQYFGPGTRLTVL.